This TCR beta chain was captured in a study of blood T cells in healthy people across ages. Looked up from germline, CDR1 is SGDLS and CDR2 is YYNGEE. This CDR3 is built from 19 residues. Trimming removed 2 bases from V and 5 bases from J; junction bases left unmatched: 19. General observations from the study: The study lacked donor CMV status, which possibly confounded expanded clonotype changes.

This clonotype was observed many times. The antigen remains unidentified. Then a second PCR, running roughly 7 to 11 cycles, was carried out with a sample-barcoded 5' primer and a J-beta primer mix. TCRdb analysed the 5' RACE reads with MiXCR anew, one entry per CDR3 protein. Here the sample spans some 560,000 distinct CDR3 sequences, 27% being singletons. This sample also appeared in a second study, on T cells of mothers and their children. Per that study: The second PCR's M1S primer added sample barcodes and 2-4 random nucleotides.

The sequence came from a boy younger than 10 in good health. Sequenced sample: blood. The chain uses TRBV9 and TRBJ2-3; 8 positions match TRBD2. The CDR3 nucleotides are TGTGCCAGCAGCGTTAGCCCCCTCGGGAGGGGGGGCCAAGGAGATACGCAGTATTTT. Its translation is CASSVSPLGRGGQGDTQYF.